The 19 T cell receptor beta chains listed next were all sequenced from one sample in a study of blood T cells in healthy people across ages. With a J-beta primer mix and a sample-barcoded 5' primer, a second PCR ran roughly 6 to 12 cycles. TCRdb ran MiXCR on the 5' RACE reads and lists one entry per CDR3 protein. The profile shows about 1.5 million distinct CDR3 sequences, about 43% of them singletons. The source material was blood. The receptor source for this set is a woman between 18 and 30 years old in good health.

The chain links TRBV2 to TRBJ2-3, with D perhaps TRBD2 (6 bases). V was cut by 4 bases and J by 0 bases, with 8 bases left in between. The CDR3 loop spans 14 amino acids. Germline V gives CDR1 SNHLY, CDR2 FYNNEI. CDR3 residues: CASSASASTDTQYF. The CDR3 region has the DNA TGTGCCAGCAGTGCTAGCGCAAGCACAGATACGCAGTATTTT.

This clonotype has only a few counts. The chain employs TRBV12-3 or TRBV12-4 and TRBJ2-7, with 7 bases lining up with TRBD1. Trimming took 5 bases from V and 3 from J; bases not matched to a gene: 19. The CDR3 length is 18 residues. The CDR3 nucleotides read TGTGCCAGCAGTCTCTTCCTATACCGGGACAGTGAGAACTACGAGCAGTACTTC. It encodes CASSLFLYRDSENYEQYF.

The chain carries TRBV11-2 and TRBJ1-1; possible D gene TRBD1, 6 bases. There are 16 residues in the CDR3. Per germline, CDR1 SGHAT and CDR2 FQNNGV. The ends were cut back, 4 bases at V and 1 base at J, with 16 bases in the middle. The CDR3 loop reads CASSSGVETGNTEAFF. DNA for the CDR3: TGTGCCAGCAGCTCAGGGGTAGAGACGGGGAACACTGAAGCTTTCTTT.

The chain carries TRBV28 and TRBJ2-7; D gene unclear. The CDR3 has 16 amino acids. Germline loops: CDR1 MDHEN, CDR2 SYDVKM. V lost 2 bases to trimming and J lost 1 base, with 15 bases between them. The CDR3, as DNA: TGTGCCAGCAGTTTAATTGATCTTAGATTTTCCTACGAGCAGTACTTC. As protein: CASSLIDLRFSYEQYF.

V usage is TRBV30 and J usage is TRBJ2-1, with 10 bases identical to TRBD2. The germline V gene encodes CDR1 GTSNPN and CDR2 SVGIG (reference sequence). The CDR3 consists of 17 residues. The V segment lost 2 bases and the J segment 14 bases; nucleotides outside the gene matches: 21. The chain's CDR3 is CAWSPRRTSGTAAQKFF. CDR3 nucleotides: TGTGCCTGGAGTCCACGACGGACTAGCGGAACCGCTGCCCAGAAGTTCTTC.

This clonotype was seen a handful of times. The V and J genes are TRBV12-3 or TRBV12-4 and TRBJ2-7; D is unclear. Trimming pared 5 bases from V and 0 bases from J, leaving 11 bases between. This CDR3 spans 14 amino acids. CDR3 in DNA: TGTGCCAGCAGTCCCCAAACGATCTCCTACGAGCAGTACTTC. This sequence encodes CASSPQTISYEQYF.

The chain combines TRBV27 with TRBJ2-1; 8 bases map to TRBD2. Germline loops: CDR1 MNHEY, CDR2 SMNVEV (reference sequence). The CDR3 sequence is 16 residues long. Losses at the gene ends were 0 bases for V and 7 bases for J; bases not matched to a gene: 8. The chain's CDR3 is CASSLSASGSVNEQFF. In DNA, the CDR3 is TGTGCCAGCAGTTTATCGGCTAGCGGGTCTGTAAATGAGCAGTTCTTC.

The CDR3 sequence is CASSLQRGKQETQYF. CDR3 bases: TGTGCCAGCAGCTTGCAGCGGGGGAAGCAAGAGACCCAGTACTTC. The chain uses TRBV5-5 and TRBJ2-5; 8 nucleotides match TRBD2. Trimming cost V 1 base and J 2 bases; bases outside gene matches: 4. The CDR3 totals 15 residues. Germline loops: CDR1 SGHKS, CDR2 YYEKEE (reference sequence). Full variable domain (remainder filled in from reference TRBV5-5 and TRBJ2-5): DAGVTQSPTHLIKTRGQQVTLRCSPISGHKSVSWYQQVLGQGPQFIFQYYEKEERGRGNFPDRFSARQFPNYSSELNVNALLLGDSALYLCASSLQRGKQETQYFGPGTRLLVL.

With respect to this clonotype: Mismatch with germline at one junction end may stem from a read error. This chain links TRBV12-3 or TRBV12-4 with TRBJ1-2; 8 bases match TRBD1. The CDR3 consists of 16 residues. The CDR3 reads CANSLSSGGGMYGYTF. Here the CDR3 DNA reads TGTGCCAACAGTCTTAGCTCAGGGGGCGGGATGTATGGCTACACCTTC.

This rearrangement joins TRBV3-1 to TRBJ2-5; D gene unclear. V lost 0 bases, J lost 11 bases, and 22 bases lay in between. There are 16 residues in the CDR3. The V gene's germline CDR1 is LGHDT and CDR2 YNNKEL (reference sequence). CDR3 DNA: TGTGCCAGCAGCCAAGAGGACCCACGGCAACCAAATGAGCAGTACTTC. Protein: CASSQEDPRQPNEQYF.

This clonotype was seen more than once but under ten times. V usage is TRBV7-2 and J usage is TRBJ2-1; D assignment may be TRBD1 or TRBD2 (5 bases each). The length of the CDR3 is 16 residues. From germline, CDR1 is SGHTA and CDR2 FQGNSA. Trimming removed 3 bases from V and 4 bases from J, with 16 bases in between. This CDR3 reads CASSFVSGTVYNEQFF. As DNA, the CDR3 is TGTGCCAGCAGCTTCGTCTCCGGGACGGTGTACAATGAGCAGTTCTTC.

The V call is TRBV11-2, the J call TRBJ2-1; 7 bases line up with TRBD2. The germline CDR1 and CDR2 sequences are SGHAT and FQNNGV. This CDR3 spans 15 amino acids. Germline trimming cut 7 bases from V and 7 bases from J; bases unmatched to any gene: 13. The CDR3 DNA reads TGTGCCAGCACCAACCCTGAACTAGCGTTGAATGAGCAGTTCTTC. It is translated as CASTNPELALNEQFF.

The rearrangement links TRBV20-1 to TRBJ1-1; 7 positions agree with TRBD1. The V and J ends lost 1 base and 2 bases, in that order; junction bases with no gene match: 1. The CDR3 has 13 amino acids. CDR1 DFQATT and CDR2 SNEGSKA come from the germline V gene (reference sequence). The chain's CDR3 is CSARGDSNTEAFF. As DNA, the CDR3 is TGCAGTGCTAGAGGGGACAGTAACACTGAAGCTTTCTTT.

V and J are TRBV20-1 and TRBJ2-1; 11 bases are shared with TRBD2. Germline loops: CDR1 DFQATT, CDR2 SNEGSKA (reference sequence). V dropped 1 base and J dropped 5; count of bases not matched to a gene: 10. The CDR3 loop spans 17 amino acids. The CDR3 is CSARGAGLAEVDNEQFF. Here the CDR3 DNA reads TGCAGTGCTAGAGGTGCGGGACTAGCGGAAGTTGACAATGAGCAGTTCTTC.

This chain connects TRBV5-5 to TRBJ1-1; D might be TRBD1 (5 bases). The V gene's germline CDR1 is SGHKS and CDR2 YYEKEE (reference sequence). The V end lost 4 bases, the J end lost 5 bases, and 24 bases lay between the germline ends. This CDR3 region has 17 residues. The CDR3 is CASSLSAGSGRSTEAFF. In nucleotides, the CDR3 is TGTGCCAGCAGCCTCTCGGCAGGGTCGGGTCGGAGTACTGAAGCTTTCTTT.

This clonotype was picked up a small number of times. The rearrangement links TRBV7-8 to TRBJ2-7; TRBD1 matches at 10 bases. The germline V gene encodes CDR1 SGHVS and CDR2 FQNEAQ. The CDR3 spans 15 residues. Losses at the gene ends were 0 bases for V and 4 bases for J; bases not matched to a gene: 3. The CDR3 bases are TGTGCCAGCAGCTTAGCCCGACAGGGGGCTTACGAGCAGTACTTC. This sequence encodes CASSLARQGAYEQYF. Variable domain in full (rest from reference TRBV7-8 and TRBJ2-7): GAGVSQSPRYKVAKRGQDVALRCDPISGHVSLFWYQQALGQGPEFLTYFQNEAQLDKSGLPSDRFFAERPEGSVSTLKIQRTQQEDSAVYLCASSLARQGAYEQYFGPGTRLTVT.

The chain couples TRBV20-1 to TRBJ1-1; tentative D call: TRBD1 (5 bases). Trimming left V 1 base short and J 1 base short, with 10 bases between. Germline V gene sequence: CDR1 DFQATT, CDR2 SNEGSKA (reference sequence). CDR3 length: 14 residues. CDR3 loop: CSARVQVTNTEAFF. The CDR3, as DNA: TGCAGTGCTAGAGTACAGGTCACGAACACTGAAGCTTTCTTT.

This chain links TRBV24-1 with TRBJ1-2, with D uncertain. Germline loops: CDR1 KGHDR, CDR2 SFDVKD. V was clipped by 4 bases and J by 4 bases, with 12 bases between them. CDR3 length: 14 amino acids. The DNA for the CDR3 is TGTGCCACCAGTGACGCCACCCCTGGCTATGGCTACACCTTC. Protein: CATSDATPGYGYTF.

This sequence joins TRBV5-1 and TRBJ2-3, with D possibly TRBD1 on 5 matching bases. The length of the CDR3 is 15 residues. V was shortened by 10 bases and J by 2 bases, with 20 bases between the two germline ends. The germline V gene has CDR1 SGHRS and CDR2 YFSETQ. The CDR3: CAGSPEGVLTDTQYF. The CDR3 bases are TGCGCCGGATCACCAGAAGGGGTTCTCACAGATACGCAGTATTTT.